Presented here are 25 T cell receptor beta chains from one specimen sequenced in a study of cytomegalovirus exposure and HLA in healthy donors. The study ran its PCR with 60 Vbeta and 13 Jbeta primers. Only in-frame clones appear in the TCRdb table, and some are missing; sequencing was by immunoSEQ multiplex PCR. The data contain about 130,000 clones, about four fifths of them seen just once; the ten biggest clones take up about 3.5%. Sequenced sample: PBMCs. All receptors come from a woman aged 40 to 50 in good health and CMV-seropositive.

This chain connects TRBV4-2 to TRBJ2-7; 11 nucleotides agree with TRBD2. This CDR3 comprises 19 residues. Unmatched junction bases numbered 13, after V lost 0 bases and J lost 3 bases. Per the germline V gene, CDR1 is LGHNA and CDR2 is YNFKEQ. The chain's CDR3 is CASSQDPTSGRSSGYEQYF. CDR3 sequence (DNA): TGTGCCAGCAGCCAAGATCCCACTAGCGGGAGAAGCTCGGGCTACGAGCAGTACTTC.

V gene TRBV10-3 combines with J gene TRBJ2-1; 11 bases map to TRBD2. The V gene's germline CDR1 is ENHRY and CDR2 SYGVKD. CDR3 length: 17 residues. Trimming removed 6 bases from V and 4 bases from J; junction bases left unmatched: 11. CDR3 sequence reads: CAISKPLAGGAYNEQFF. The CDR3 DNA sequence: TGTGCCATCAGCAAGCCCCTAGCGGGAGGAGCGTACAATGAGCAGTTCTTC.

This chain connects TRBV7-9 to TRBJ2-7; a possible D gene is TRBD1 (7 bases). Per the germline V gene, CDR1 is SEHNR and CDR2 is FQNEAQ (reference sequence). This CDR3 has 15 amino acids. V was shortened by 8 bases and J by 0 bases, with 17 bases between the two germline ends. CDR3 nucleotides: TGTGCCAGCCGCCACGGACAGGACTACTCCTACGAGCAGTACTTC. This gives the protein CASRHGQDYSYEQYF.

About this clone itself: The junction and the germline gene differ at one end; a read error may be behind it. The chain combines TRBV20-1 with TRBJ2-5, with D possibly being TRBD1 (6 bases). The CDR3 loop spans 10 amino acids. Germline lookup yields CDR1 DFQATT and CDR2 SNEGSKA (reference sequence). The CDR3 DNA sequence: TGCAGTGCTAGCGCCGGGACACCTAACTTC. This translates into CSASAGTPNF.

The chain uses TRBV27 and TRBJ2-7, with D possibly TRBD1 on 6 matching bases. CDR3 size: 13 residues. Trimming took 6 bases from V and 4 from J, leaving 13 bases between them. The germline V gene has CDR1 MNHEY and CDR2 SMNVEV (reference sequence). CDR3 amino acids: CASSRDQGYEQYF. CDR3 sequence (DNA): TGTGCCAGCAGCCGCGACCAGGGGTACGAGCAGTACTTC.

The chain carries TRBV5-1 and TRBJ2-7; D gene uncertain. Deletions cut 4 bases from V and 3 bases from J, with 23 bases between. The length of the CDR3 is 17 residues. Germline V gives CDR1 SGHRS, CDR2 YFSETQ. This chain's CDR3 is CASSPFRSTLPNYEQYF. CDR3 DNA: TGCGCCAGCAGCCCGTTCAGGTCAACTCTCCCTAACTACGAGCAGTACTTC.

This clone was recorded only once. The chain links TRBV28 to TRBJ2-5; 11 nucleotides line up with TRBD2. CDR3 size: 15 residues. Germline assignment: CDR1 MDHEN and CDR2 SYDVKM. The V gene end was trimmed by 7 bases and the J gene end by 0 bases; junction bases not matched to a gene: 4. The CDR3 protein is CASTPSGRYQETQYF. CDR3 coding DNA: TGTGCCAGCACCCCTAGCGGGAGGTACCAAGAGACCCAGTACTTC.

The CDR3 loop reads CASSYSPGELGGYTF. CDR3 coding DNA: TGTGCCAGCAGTTACTCCCCAGGGGAGCTGGGTGGCTACACCTTC. The chain couples TRBV6-5 to TRBJ1-2; tentatively, D is TRBD1 (6 bases). Germline values: CDR1 MNHEY, CDR2 SVGAGI. V was shortened by 0 bases and J by 7 bases, with 15 bases between the two germline ends. The CDR3 is 15 amino acids.

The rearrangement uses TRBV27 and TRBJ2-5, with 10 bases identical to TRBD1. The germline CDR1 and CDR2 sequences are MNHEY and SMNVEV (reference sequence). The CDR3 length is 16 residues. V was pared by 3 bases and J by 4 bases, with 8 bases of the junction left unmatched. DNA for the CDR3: TGTGCCAGCAGTTTTTTTGGGACAGGGGCGGGAGAGACCCAGTACTTC. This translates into CASSFFGTGAGETQYF.

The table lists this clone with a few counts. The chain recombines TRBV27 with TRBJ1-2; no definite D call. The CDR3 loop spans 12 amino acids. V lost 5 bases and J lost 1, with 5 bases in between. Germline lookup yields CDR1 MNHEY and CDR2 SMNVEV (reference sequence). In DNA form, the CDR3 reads TGTGCCAGCAGTCCCGGTAACTATGGCTACACCTTC. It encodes CASSPGNYGYTF.

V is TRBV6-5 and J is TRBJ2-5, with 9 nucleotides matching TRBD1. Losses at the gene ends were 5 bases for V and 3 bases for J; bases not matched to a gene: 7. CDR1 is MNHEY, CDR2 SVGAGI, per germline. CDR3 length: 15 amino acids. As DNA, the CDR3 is TGTGCCAGCAGTACAGGACAGGGGACAGAAGAGACCCAGTACTTC. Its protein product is CASSTGQGTEETQYF.

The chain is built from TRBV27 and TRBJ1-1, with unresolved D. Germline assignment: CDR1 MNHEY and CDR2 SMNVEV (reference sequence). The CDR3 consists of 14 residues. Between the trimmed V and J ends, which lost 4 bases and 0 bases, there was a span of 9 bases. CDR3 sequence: CASSSLRVNTEAFF. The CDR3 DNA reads TGTGCCAGCAGTTCTCTACGGGTGAACACTGAAGCTTTCTTT.

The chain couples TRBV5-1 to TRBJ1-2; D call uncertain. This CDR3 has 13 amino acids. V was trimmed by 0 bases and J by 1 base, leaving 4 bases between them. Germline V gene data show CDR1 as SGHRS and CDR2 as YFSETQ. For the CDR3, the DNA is TGCGCCAGCAGCTTGGGGAGTAACTATGGCTACACCTTC. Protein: CASSLGSNYGYTF.

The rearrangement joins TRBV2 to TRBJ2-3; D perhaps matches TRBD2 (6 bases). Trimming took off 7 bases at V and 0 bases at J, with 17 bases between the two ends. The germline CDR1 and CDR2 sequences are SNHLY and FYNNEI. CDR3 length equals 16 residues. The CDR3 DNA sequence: TGTGCCAGCAACCGGGACTTTGAGAATAGCACAGATACGCAGTATTTT. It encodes CASNRDFENSTDTQYF.

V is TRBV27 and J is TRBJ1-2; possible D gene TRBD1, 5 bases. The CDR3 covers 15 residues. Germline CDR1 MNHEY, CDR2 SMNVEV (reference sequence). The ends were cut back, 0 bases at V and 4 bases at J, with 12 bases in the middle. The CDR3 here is CASSLSAGYVYGYTF. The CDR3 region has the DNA TGTGCCAGCAGTTTATCTGCAGGGTATGTCTATGGCTACACCTTC.

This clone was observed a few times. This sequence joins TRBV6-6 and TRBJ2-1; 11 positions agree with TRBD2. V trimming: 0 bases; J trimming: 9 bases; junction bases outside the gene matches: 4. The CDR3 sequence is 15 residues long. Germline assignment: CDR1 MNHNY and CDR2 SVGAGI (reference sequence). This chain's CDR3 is CASSYSRTSGFEQFF. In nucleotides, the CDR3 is TGTGCCAGCAGTTACTCCCGGACTAGCGGGTTTGAGCAGTTCTTC.

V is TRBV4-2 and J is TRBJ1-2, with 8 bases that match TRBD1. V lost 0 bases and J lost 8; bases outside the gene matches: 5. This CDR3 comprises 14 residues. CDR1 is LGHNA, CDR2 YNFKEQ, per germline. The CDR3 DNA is TGTGCCAGCAGCCAAGAAGGACAGGGCGGCGGCTACACCTTC. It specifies CASSQEGQGGGYTF.

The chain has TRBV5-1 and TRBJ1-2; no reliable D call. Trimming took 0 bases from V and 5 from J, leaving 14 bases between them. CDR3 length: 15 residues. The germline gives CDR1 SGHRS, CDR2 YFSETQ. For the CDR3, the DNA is TGCGCCAGCAGCTTGGCCGACGCGACGGGGTATGGCTACACCTTC. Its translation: CASSLADATGYGYTF.

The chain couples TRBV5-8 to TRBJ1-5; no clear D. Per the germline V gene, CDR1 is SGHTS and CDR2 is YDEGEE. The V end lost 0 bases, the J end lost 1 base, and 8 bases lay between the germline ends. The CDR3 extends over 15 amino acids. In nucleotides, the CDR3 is TGTGCCAGCAGCTTGGGAGGGTTCAGCAATCAGCCCCAGCATTTT. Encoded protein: CASSLGGFSNQPQHF.

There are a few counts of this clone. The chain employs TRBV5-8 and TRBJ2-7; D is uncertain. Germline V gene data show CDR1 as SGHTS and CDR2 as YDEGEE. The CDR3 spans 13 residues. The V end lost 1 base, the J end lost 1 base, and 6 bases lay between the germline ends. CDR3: CASSLIVSYEQYF. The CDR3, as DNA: TGTGCCAGCAGCTTGATAGTATCCTACGAGCAGTACTTC.

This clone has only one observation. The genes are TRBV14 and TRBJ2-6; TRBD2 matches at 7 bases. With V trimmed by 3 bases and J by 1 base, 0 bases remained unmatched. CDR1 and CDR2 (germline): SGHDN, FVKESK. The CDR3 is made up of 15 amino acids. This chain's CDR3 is CASSQGGSGANVLTF. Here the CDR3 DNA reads TGTGCCAGCAGCCAGGGAGGGTCTGGGGCCAACGTCCTGACTTTC.

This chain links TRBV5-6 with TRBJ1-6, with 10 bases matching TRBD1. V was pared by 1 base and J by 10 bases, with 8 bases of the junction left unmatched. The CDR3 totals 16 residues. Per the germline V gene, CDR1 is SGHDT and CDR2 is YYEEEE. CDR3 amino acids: CASSLLRTGGESPLHF. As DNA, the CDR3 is TGTGCCAGCAGCTTGCTACGGACAGGGGGTGAGTCACCCCTCCACTTT.

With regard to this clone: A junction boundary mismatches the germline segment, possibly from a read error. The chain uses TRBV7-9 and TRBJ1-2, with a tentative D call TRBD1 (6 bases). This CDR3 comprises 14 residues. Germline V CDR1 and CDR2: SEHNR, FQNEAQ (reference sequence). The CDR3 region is CSSSFDRWGYGYTF. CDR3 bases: TGTTCCAGCAGCTTCGACAGGTGGGGCTATGGCTACACCTTC.

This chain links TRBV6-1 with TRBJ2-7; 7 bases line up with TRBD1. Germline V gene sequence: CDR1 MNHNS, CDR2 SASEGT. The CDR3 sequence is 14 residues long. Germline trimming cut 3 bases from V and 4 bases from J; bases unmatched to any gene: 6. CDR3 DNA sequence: TGTGCCAGCAGTGAGAGGACAGGCGGGTACGAGCAGTACTTC. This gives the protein CASSERTGGYEQYF.

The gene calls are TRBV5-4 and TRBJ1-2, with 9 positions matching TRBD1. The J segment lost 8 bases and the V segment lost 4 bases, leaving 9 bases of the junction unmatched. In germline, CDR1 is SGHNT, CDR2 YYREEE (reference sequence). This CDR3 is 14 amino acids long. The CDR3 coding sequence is TGTGCCAGCAGCCGGGACAGGGTCGATGGCGGCTACACCTTC. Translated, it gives CASSRDRVDGGYTF.